The 7 T cell receptor beta chains listed next were all sequenced from one sample in a study of T-cell reconstitution after alpha-beta-depleted transplantation in children. TCRbeta library construction was performed incorporating unique molecular identifiers. Via MiXCR, TCRdb re-called the PCR reads, giving one row per CDR3 protein. The table lists around 600,000 distinct CDR3 sequences, more than 20% of them singletons. The sample here was PBMCs, mostly from graft donor cells, taken 360 days after TCRalphabeta/CD19-depleted stem cell transplant. The receptors derive from a boy under two years old who had a stem cell transplant for acute myeloid leukemia, so the T cells may come from the graft donor.

This clonotype came up many times. The V call is TRBV5-1, the J call TRBJ2-5; a weak D match, TRBD2 (5 bases). The CDR3 runs to 15 residues. V was cut by 0 bases and J by 4 bases, with 13 bases left in between. The germline V gene has CDR1 SGHRS and CDR2 YFSETQ. The CDR3 protein is CASSLGGLTRETQYF. The CDR3 DNA sequence: TGCGCCAGCAGCTTGGGCGGACTTACCCGAGAGACCCAGTACTTC.

The chain is built from TRBV14 and TRBJ2-1; 8 bases align to TRBD1. The CDR3 has 16 residues. Germline-derived CDR1 and CDR2 are SGHDN and FVKESK. The V gene end was trimmed by 1 base and the J gene end by 3 bases; junction bases not matched to a gene: 5. The chain's CDR3 is CASSQADRGIYNEQFF. In DNA, the CDR3 is TGTGCCAGCAGCCAAGCCGACAGGGGTATCTACAATGAGCAGTTCTTC.

Points on this clonotype: This may be a read error: a much more frequent sequence differs by one nucleotide. Since no conserved phenylalanine or tryptophan closes the CDR3, a read error is the likely cause. The chain uses TRBV6-1 and TRBJ1-6; D is unresolved. The CDR3 contains 15 residues. Germline V gene data show CDR1 as MNHNS and CDR2 as SASEGT. The ends were cut back, 5 bases at V and 7 bases at J, with 15 bases in the middle. The CDR3 loop reads CASSRRPAYNSPLHS. The DNA for the CDR3 is TGTGCCAGCAGTCGCCGGCCAGCTTACAATTCACCCCTCCACTCT.

The CDR3 spells CAAQGQRGYPYEQYF. The CDR3 bases are TGTGCCGCACAGGGTCAGAGGGGCTATCCTTACGAGCAGTACTTC. V and J are TRBV12-3 or TRBV12-4 and TRBJ2-7, with D possibly being TRBD1 (6 bases). The CDR3 totals 15 residues. Trimming removed 11 bases from V and 4 bases from J, with 24 bases in between.

The chain is built from TRBV29-1 and TRBJ2-3; D not resolved. The CDR3 loop spans 11 amino acids. V was pared by 4 bases and J by 6 bases, with 8 bases between. Germline CDR1 is SQVTM and CDR2 is ANQGSEA. The CDR3 DNA sequence: TGCAGCGTTGTGCTGACGGATACGCAGTATTTT. This codes for CSVVLTDTQYF.

This clonotype was counted a few times. This chain connects TRBV30 to TRBJ2-3, with D perhaps TRBD1 (6 bases). CDR3 size: 13 residues. V shed 0 bases and J shed 6 bases, with 10 bases lying between them. Germline-derived CDR1 and CDR2 are GTSNPN and SVGIG (reference sequence). The CDR3 sequence is CAWSVLQGDTQYF. CDR3 nucleotide sequence: TGTGCCTGGAGTGTACTCCAGGGGGATACGCAGTATTTT.

Ten or more counts support this clonotype. The J gene is TRBJ1-1, the V gene TRBV10-3; possible D gene TRBD1, 6 bases. The CDR3 runs to 13 residues. V was cut by 0 bases and J by 10 bases, with 12 bases left in between. The germline CDR1 and CDR2 sequences are ENHRY and SYGVKD. This chain's CDR3 is CAISESWGGVAFF. The CDR3 DNA sequence: TGTGCCATCAGTGAGTCGTGGGGGGGCGTAGCTTTCTTT.